These 16 T cell receptor beta chains share one sample of origin, sequenced in a study of PD-L1 blockade in urothelial cancer. Clones were sequenced by immunoSEQ multiplex PCR, and TCRdb holds only the in-frame ones, with some missing. The sample includes around 63,000 clones, roughly 76% of them seen just once. Time point indicated: pretreatment peripheral blood. The material sequenced was PBMCs, taken around atezolizumab (anti-PD-L1) treatment. These receptors were obtained from a man in his sixties or seventies with urothelial cancer.

The V call is TRBV9, the J call TRBJ1-3; 7 nucleotides align to TRBD1. The CDR3 covers 15 residues. The germline gives CDR1 SGDLS, CDR2 YYNGEE. V dropped 2 bases and J dropped 2; count of bases not matched to a gene: 4. The CDR3 spells CASSVGQGAGNTIYF. The CDR3 nucleotides are TGTGCCAGCAGCGTGGGGCAGGGGGCTGGAAACACCATATATTTT.

This clone was observed a single time. V gene TRBV19 combines with J gene TRBJ2-1, with D maybe TRBD1 (5 bases). V was clipped by 3 bases and J by 4 bases, with 10 bases between them. CDR1 is LNHDA, CDR2 SQIVND, per germline (reference sequence). The CDR3 length is 14 residues. CDR3: CASSILGAYNEQFF. DNA of the CDR3: TGTGCCAGTAGTATTCTAGGGGCGTACAATGAGCAGTTCTTC.

The V and J genes are TRBV2 and TRBJ2-1; 8 positions agree with TRBD1. Germline V gene lookup returns CDR1 SNHLY and CDR2 FYNNEI. The CDR3 extends over 15 amino acids. Germline trimming cut 6 bases from V and 1 base from J; bases unmatched to any gene: 5. DNA of the CDR3: TGTGCCAGCAGGGACAGGGAGGCGTCCTACAATGAGCAGTTCTTC. It encodes CASRDREASYNEQFF.

The V and J genes are TRBV27 and TRBJ2-7; possible D gene TRBD2, 5 bases. V lost 5 bases and J 1 base, leaving 9 bases between the germline ends. The CDR3 is made up of 13 amino acids. CDR1 MNHEY and CDR2 SMNVEV come from the germline V gene (reference sequence). The CDR3 protein is CASSHSVSYEQYF. The DNA of the CDR3 is TGTGCCAGCAGTCATAGCGTTTCCTACGAGCAGTACTTC.

CDR3 region: CASSYSRTASQPQHF. The CDR3 region has the DNA TGTGCCAGCAGTTACTCAAGGACAGCGTCTCAGCCCCAGCATTTT. The chain recombines TRBV6-5 with TRBJ1-5; tentatively, D is TRBD1 (6 bases). V was pared by 0 bases and J by 6 bases, with 12 bases between. From germline, CDR1 is MNHEY and CDR2 SVGAGI. The CDR3 is 15 amino acids.

This clone was recorded a few times. For the CDR3, the DNA is TGTGCCAGTACTGAATCGGGGACTAGAGGCGAGCAGTACTTC. This gives the protein CASTESGTRGEQYF. The genes are TRBV19 and TRBJ2-7; 8 nucleotides agree with TRBD2. There are 14 residues in the CDR3. Unmatched junction bases numbered 11, after V lost 7 bases and J lost 6 bases. CDR1 LNHDA and CDR2 SQIVND come from the germline V gene (reference sequence).

This sequence joins TRBV9 and TRBJ2-7; possibly TRBD1 for D (5 bases). Germline V gene data show CDR1 as SGDLS and CDR2 as YYNGEE. The CDR3 length is 14 residues. V lost 0 bases and J lost 4, with 11 bases in between. The CDR3 DNA follows: TGTGCCAGCAGCGTAGGGACCCCAGGGTACGAGCAGTACTTC. Its translation is CASSVGTPGYEQYF.

CDR3 protein: CASSPSGGSGNTIYF. The CDR3 DNA is TGTGCCAGCTCACCCTCGGGGGGCTCTGGAAACACCATATATTTT. The chain recombines TRBV18 with TRBJ1-3; tentatively, D is TRBD1 (5 bases). CDR3 size: 15 residues. Germline assignment: CDR1 KGHSH and CDR2 LQKENI. The V gene lost 3 bases and the J gene lost 0 bases, with 9 bases spanning the gap.

The chain links TRBV6-5 to TRBJ1-2, with D perhaps TRBD1 (5 bases). The CDR3 is 14 residues long. The germline V and J ends were trimmed by 4 bases and 5 bases, with 14 bases remaining between them. Germline V lookup: CDR1 MNHEY, CDR2 SVGAGI. CDR3 region: CASSSQGLGYGYTF. The CDR3 DNA reads as TGTGCCAGCAGTTCGCAGGGACTTGGATATGGCTACACCTTC.

This chain uses TRBV7-2 with TRBJ2-1, with TRBD2 matching over 9 bases. The CDR3 spans 18 residues. Germline V gene lookup returns CDR1 SGHTA and CDR2 FQGNSA. V dropped 5 bases and J dropped 7; count of bases not matched to a gene: 18. The CDR3 region has the DNA TGTGCCAGCAGCCCTGGGGGACCGGGGGCGGGAGGGGGGAATGAGCAGTTCTTC. The encoded protein is CASSPGGPGAGGGNEQFF.

The CDR3 DNA sequence: TGTGCCAGCAGCTTAGGCGACAGCCAGAGTGAGCAGTACTTC. Translating it yields CASSLGDSQSEQYF. V is TRBV7-9 and J is TRBJ2-7, with D tentatively TRBD1 (5 bases). The CDR3 is made up of 14 amino acids. V lost 1 base and J 7 bases, leaving 14 bases between the germline ends. CDR1 and CDR2 (germline): SEHNR, FQNEAQ (reference sequence). The variable domain in full, with the rest retrieved from reference TRBV7-9 and TRBJ2-7, is DTGVSQNPRHKITKRGQNVTFRCDPISEHNRLYWYRQTLGQGPEFLTYFQNEAQLEKSRLLSDRFSAERPKGSFSTLEIQRTEQGDSAMYLCASSLGDSQSEQYFGPGTRLTVT.

V is TRBV23-1 and J is TRBJ1-3, with D unclear. TRBV23-1 is noted as an ORF with a role that remains uncertain. V lost 0 bases and J lost 0, with 9 bases in between. CDR3 length: 16 amino acids. The CDR3 sequence is CASSQSGGSSGNTIYF. The CDR3 DNA sequence: TGCGCCAGCAGTCAATCGGGAGGGAGCTCTGGAAACACCATATATTTT.

V usage is TRBV4-1 and J usage is TRBJ1-1; unclear D gene. The CDR3 loop spans 15 amino acids. Germline V gene data show CDR1 as MGHRA and CDR2 as YSYEKL. Trimming shortened V by 0 bases and J by 5 bases, and 13 bases separated the two germline ends. CDR3 region: CASSQDQRQRTEAFF. Here the CDR3 DNA reads TGCGCCAGCAGCCAAGATCAACGACAACGGACTGAAGCTTTCTTT.

This clone was observed a few times. The CDR3 is CASSTGGRIHEKLFF. CDR3 bases: TGTGCCAGTAGTACCGGGGGGCGGATTCATGAAAAACTGTTTTTT. V gene TRBV19 combines with J gene TRBJ1-4; possibly TRBD1 for D (6 bases). The CDR3 is 15 amino acids. V lost 4 bases and J 6 bases, leaving 15 bases between the germline ends. Germline-derived CDR1 and CDR2 are LNHDA and SQIVND (reference sequence).

The CDR3 reads CASSPGSGGADTGELFF. Written as DNA, the CDR3 is TGTGCCAGTAGTCCTGGGAGCGGGGGGGCCGACACCGGGGAGCTGTTTTTT. This chain connects TRBV19 to TRBJ2-2, with 10 positions matching TRBD2. Germline CDR1 LNHDA, CDR2 SQIVND (reference sequence). V lost 5 bases, J lost 3 bases, and 9 bases stayed unmatched. The CDR3 consists of 17 residues.

The chain couples TRBV30 to TRBJ2-7; no clear D. The CDR3 runs to 14 residues. Germline loops: CDR1 GTSNPN, CDR2 SVGIG (reference sequence). V lost 0 bases, J lost 0 bases, and 9 bases lay in between. The CDR3 DNA sequence: TGTGCCTGGAGTGTACTTAGGAGCTCCTACGAGCAGTACTTC. This translates into CAWSVLRSSYEQYF.